These 4 T cell receptor beta chains originate from one sample sequenced in a study of tumor-infiltrating lymphocytes in oesophageal squamous cell carcinoma. A single record per CDR3 protein comes from TCRdb applying MiXCR to the PCR reads. The table lists under 15,000 distinct CDR3 sequences, around half of them singletons. Sequencing was done on a sample of esophageal tumor tissue. The receptors were sampled from a female donor with esophageal squamous cell carcinoma.

This chain uses TRBV6-1 with TRBJ2-6; no clear D. The germline gives CDR1 MNHNS, CDR2 SASEGT. The CDR3 is 14 residues long. Trimming took off 7 bases at V and 2 bases at J, with 9 bases between the two ends. This CDR3 reads CASTRTPGANVLTF. The CDR3 DNA follows: TGTGCCAGCACCCGGACCCCTGGGGCCAACGTCCTGACTTTC.

The chain combines TRBV5-1 with TRBJ1-3; D call uncertain. Germline V lookup: CDR1 SGHRS, CDR2 YFSETQ. The CDR3 has 14 residues. Trimming pared 0 bases from V and 4 bases from J, leaving 8 bases between. This CDR3 is CASSLATPGNTIYF. The CDR3 DNA sequence: TGCGCCAGCAGCTTGGCTACACCCGGAAACACCATATATTTT.

V usage is TRBV27 and J usage is TRBJ2-3, with 8 bases that match TRBD1. The last part of the DNA fits TRBJ2-1 better; the J call may be wrong. CDR1 is MNHEY and CDR2 is SMNVEV in the germline V gene (reference sequence). This CDR3 has 12 residues. The CDR3 DNA reads as TGTGCCTCTAAACAGGGGGAGGATGAGCAGTTCTTC. Amino acids: CASKQGEDEQFF.

The gene calls are TRBV7-2 and TRBJ2-7, with D perhaps matching TRBD1 or TRBD2 (7 bases each). This CDR3 is built from 16 residues. Trimming took 6 bases from V and 1 from J, leaving 19 bases between them. Germline values: CDR1 SGHTA, CDR2 FQGNSA. CDR3 protein: CASSFRGGGGSYEQYF. In nucleotides, the CDR3 is TGTGCCAGCAGTTTCAGGGGGGGCGGTGGGTCCTACGAGCAGTACTTC.